One sample yielded the 17 T cell receptor beta chains listed below, sequenced in a study of T cell repertoires in cytomegalovirus infection. TCRdb reprocessed the reads with MiXCR, giving one entry per CDR3 protein. The sample consists of 740,000 or so distinct CDR3 sequences, about 40% of them appearing once. Sequencing was done on a sample of PBMCs. These receptors originate from a human donor in good health (CMV status not recorded). Some clones in this sample may be carry-over from other donors' samples.

This clonotype showed up just a few times. The genes are TRBV28 and TRBJ1-5, with 7 bases matching TRBD1. Per the germline V gene, CDR1 is MDHEN and CDR2 is SYDVKM. V was pared by 7 bases and J by 2 bases, with 11 bases of the junction left unmatched. The CDR3 is 16 amino acids. This chain's CDR3 is CASIDSDRIGNQPQHF. The CDR3 bases are TGTGCCAGCATCGATTCGGACAGGATTGGCAATCAGCCCCAGCATTTT.

On this clonotype: At one end the junction does not follow the germline gene, possibly because of a read error. V gene TRBV6-5 combines with J gene TRBJ2-5, with 12 nucleotides matching TRBD1. Per the germline V gene, CDR1 is MNHEY and CDR2 is SVGAGI. The CDR3 has 17 amino acids. The CDR3 here is CSSRQNTGQGAGETQYF. The DNA of the CDR3 is TGTTCCAGCAGACAAAATACGGGACAGGGGGCCGGAGAGACCCAGTACTTC.

This clonotype has at least ten counts. This rearrangement joins TRBV7-2 to TRBJ1-4; 7 positions agree with TRBD1. V was pared by 5 bases and J by 7 bases, with 7 bases of the junction left unmatched. Germline V gives CDR1 SGHTA, CDR2 FQGNSA. The CDR3 loop spans 14 amino acids. The chain's CDR3 is CASSDDRVGEKLFF. The DNA of the CDR3 is TGTGCCAGCAGCGATGACAGGGTCGGTGAAAAACTGTTTTTT.

This clonotype was counted only a few times. The chain is built from TRBV19 and TRBJ2-7, with a weak D call TRBD1 (6 bases). The V and J ends lost 3 bases and 4 bases respectively, with 13 bases between them. The CDR3 extends over 14 amino acids. Germline-derived CDR1 and CDR2 are LNHDA and SQIVND (reference sequence). DNA for the CDR3: TGTGCCAGTAGTATGGGACAAGGATCGTACGAGCAGTACTTC. It encodes CASSMGQGSYEQYF. The variable domain in full, with the rest retrieved from reference TRBV19 and TRBJ2-7, is DGGITQSPKYLFRKEGQNVTLSCEQNLNHDAMYWYRQDPGQGLRLIYYSQIVNDFQKGDIAEGYSVSREKKESFPLTVTSAQKNPTAFYLCASSMGQGSYEQYFGPGTRLTVT.

The chain joins TRBV28 to TRBJ2-5; no clear D gene. Germline V gene lookup returns CDR1 MDHEN and CDR2 SYDVKM. The CDR3 loop spans 15 amino acids. V was pared by 5 bases and J by 2 bases, with 15 bases between. CDR3 sequence (DNA): TGTGCCAGCAGTCCGACCTGGGGAAATCAAGAGACCCAGTACTTC. It is translated as CASSPTWGNQETQYF.

The chain uses TRBV12-3 or TRBV12-4 and TRBJ2-1; TRBD2 matches 11 bases. With 6 bases clipped from V and 6 bases from J, the junction kept 7 bases outside the gene matches. The CDR3 consists of 15 residues. The CDR3 DNA is TGTGCCAGCAGGCCGGGACTAGCGGCGGGCAATGAGCAGTTCTTC. Its protein is CASRPGLAAGNEQFF.

The V call is TRBV14, the J call TRBJ1-2; the match to TRBD1 covers 8 bases. Germline CDR1 is SGHDN and CDR2 is FVKESK. The V gene end was trimmed by 0 bases and the J gene end by 8 bases; junction bases not matched to a gene: 5. CDR3 length equals 14 residues. The CDR3 loop is CASSQDAGGEGYTF. The CDR3, as DNA: TGTGCCAGCAGCCAAGACGCAGGGGGCGAGGGCTACACCTTC.

This clonotype was seen only a few times. This chain uses TRBV2 with TRBJ2-6; tentatively, D is TRBD1 (6 bases). V lost 10 bases and J 0 bases, leaving 16 bases between the germline ends. Germline V gives CDR1 SNHLY, CDR2 FYNNEI. This CDR3 comprises 16 residues. The CDR3 sequence is CATFRDKSSGANVLTF. The CDR3 bases are TGTGCCACCTTCCGGGACAAGAGCTCTGGGGCCAACGTCCTGACTTTC. Full variable domain (missing parts from reference TRBV2 and TRBJ2-6): EPEVTQTPSHQVTQMGQEVILRCVPISNHLYFYWYRQILGQKVEFLVSFYNNEISEKSEIFDDQFSVERPDGSNFTLKIRSTKLEDSAMYFCATFRDKSSGANVLTFGAGSRLTVL.

This clonotype came up many times. The gene calls are TRBV7-9 and TRBJ2-1, with 7 bases that match TRBD2. From germline, CDR1 is SEHNR and CDR2 FQNEAQ (reference sequence). The CDR3 is made up of 12 amino acids. Trimming at V came to 5 bases and at J to 10 bases, leaving 5 bases not matched to a gene. CDR3: CASSGGGLEQFF. CDR3 DNA: TGTGCCAGCAGCGGGGGGGGACTAGAGCAGTTCTTC.

The V call is TRBV19, the J call TRBJ2-7; possibly TRBD2 for D (6 bases). Germline CDR1 is LNHDA and CDR2 is SQIVND (reference sequence). Trimming cost V 5 bases and J 0 bases, with 14 bases left between them. There are 15 residues in the CDR3. CDR3 DNA: TGTGCCAGTAGTCAAGCGACGACTAGCTCCTACGAGCAGTACTTC. Residues: CASSQATTSSYEQYF.

This clonotype turned up a few times. This chain joins TRBV28 and TRBJ2-5, with 8 positions matching TRBD1. Germline lookup yields CDR1 MDHEN and CDR2 SYDVKM. The CDR3 totals 15 residues. With V trimmed by 5 bases and J by 5 bases, 10 bases remained unmatched. CDR3 in amino acids: CASSPPTGVGETQYF. The CDR3, as DNA: TGTGCCAGCAGTCCCCCGACAGGGGTTGGGGAGACCCAGTACTTC.

V and J are TRBV4-2 and TRBJ1-5, with 10 bases that match TRBD1. The trim removed 2 bases at V and 2 bases at J, leaving 3 bases unmatched. Per germline, CDR1 LGHNA and CDR2 YNFKEQ. This CDR3 is built from 16 residues. As DNA, the CDR3 is TGTGCCAGCAGCCAAACCGGGACAGGGGGCAATCAGCCCCAGCATTTT. It codes for CASSQTGTGGNQPQHF.

This clonotype was picked up one time. V and J are TRBV19 and TRBJ1-5; 7 positions match TRBD1. The germline V gene encodes CDR1 LNHDA and CDR2 SQIVND (reference sequence). The CDR3 runs to 15 residues. J gave up 5 bases and V 1 base, and 5 bases lay outside the gene matches. This chain's CDR3 is CASSIARGVDQPQHF. CDR3 in DNA: TGTGCCAGTAGTATAGCCAGGGGGGTCGATCAGCCCCAGCATTTT.

There are many counts of this clonotype. The chain recombines TRBV7-2 with TRBJ2-7; D ambiguous. With 3 bases removed from V and 10 bases from J, the gap between germline ends came to 13 bases. CDR3 size: 12 residues. Germline-derived CDR1 and CDR2 are SGHTA and FQGNSA. The CDR3: CASSLSTLQQYF. For the CDR3, the DNA is TGTGCCAGCAGCTTGAGCACACTGCAACAGTACTTC. The full variable domain, in which reference TRBV7-2 and TRBJ2-7 provide the parts outside the CDR3, is GAGVSQSPSNKVTEKGKDVELRCDPISGHTALYWYRQSLGQGLEFLIYFQGNSAPDKSGLPSDRFSAERTGGSVSTLTIQRTQQEDSAVYLCASSLSTLQQYFGPGTRLTVT.

The chain is built from TRBV7-2 and TRBJ2-6; possibly TRBD1 or TRBD2 for D (5 bases each). Trimming removed 5 bases at V and 2 bases at J, with 13 bases between. CDR3 length equals 16 residues. Per the germline V gene, CDR1 is SGHTA and CDR2 is FQGNSA. The CDR3: CASSLGTRAGANVLTF. Here the CDR3 DNA reads TGTGCCAGCAGCCTCGGGACGAGAGCTGGGGCCAACGTCCTGACTTTC.

The chain has TRBV7-8 and TRBJ2-3; D ambiguous. This CDR3 region has 13 residues. V lost 8 bases, J lost 6 bases, and 15 bases lay in between. Germline CDR1 reads SGHVS; CDR2 reads FQNEAQ. The CDR3 spells CASRKAGADTQYF. The CDR3 DNA reads TGTGCCAGCCGAAAGGCAGGCGCGGATACGCAGTATTTT.

This chain joins TRBV7-2 and TRBJ2-1, with 9 bases aligning to TRBD2. Germline loops: CDR1 SGHTA, CDR2 FQGNSA. V dropped 2 bases and J dropped 9; count of bases not matched to a gene: 8. There are 15 residues in the CDR3. This chain's CDR3 is CASSLWRGGLAEQFF. In DNA form, the CDR3 reads TGTGCCAGCAGCTTATGGCGGGGGGGCCTGGCTGAGCAGTTCTTC. The full variable domain, rest sourced from reference TRBV7-2 and TRBJ2-1, is GAGVSQSPSNKVTEKGKDVELRCDPISGHTALYWYRQSLGQGLEFLIYFQGNSAPDKSGLPSDRFSAERTGGSVSTLTIQRTQQEDSAVYLCASSLWRGGLAEQFFGPGTRLTVL.